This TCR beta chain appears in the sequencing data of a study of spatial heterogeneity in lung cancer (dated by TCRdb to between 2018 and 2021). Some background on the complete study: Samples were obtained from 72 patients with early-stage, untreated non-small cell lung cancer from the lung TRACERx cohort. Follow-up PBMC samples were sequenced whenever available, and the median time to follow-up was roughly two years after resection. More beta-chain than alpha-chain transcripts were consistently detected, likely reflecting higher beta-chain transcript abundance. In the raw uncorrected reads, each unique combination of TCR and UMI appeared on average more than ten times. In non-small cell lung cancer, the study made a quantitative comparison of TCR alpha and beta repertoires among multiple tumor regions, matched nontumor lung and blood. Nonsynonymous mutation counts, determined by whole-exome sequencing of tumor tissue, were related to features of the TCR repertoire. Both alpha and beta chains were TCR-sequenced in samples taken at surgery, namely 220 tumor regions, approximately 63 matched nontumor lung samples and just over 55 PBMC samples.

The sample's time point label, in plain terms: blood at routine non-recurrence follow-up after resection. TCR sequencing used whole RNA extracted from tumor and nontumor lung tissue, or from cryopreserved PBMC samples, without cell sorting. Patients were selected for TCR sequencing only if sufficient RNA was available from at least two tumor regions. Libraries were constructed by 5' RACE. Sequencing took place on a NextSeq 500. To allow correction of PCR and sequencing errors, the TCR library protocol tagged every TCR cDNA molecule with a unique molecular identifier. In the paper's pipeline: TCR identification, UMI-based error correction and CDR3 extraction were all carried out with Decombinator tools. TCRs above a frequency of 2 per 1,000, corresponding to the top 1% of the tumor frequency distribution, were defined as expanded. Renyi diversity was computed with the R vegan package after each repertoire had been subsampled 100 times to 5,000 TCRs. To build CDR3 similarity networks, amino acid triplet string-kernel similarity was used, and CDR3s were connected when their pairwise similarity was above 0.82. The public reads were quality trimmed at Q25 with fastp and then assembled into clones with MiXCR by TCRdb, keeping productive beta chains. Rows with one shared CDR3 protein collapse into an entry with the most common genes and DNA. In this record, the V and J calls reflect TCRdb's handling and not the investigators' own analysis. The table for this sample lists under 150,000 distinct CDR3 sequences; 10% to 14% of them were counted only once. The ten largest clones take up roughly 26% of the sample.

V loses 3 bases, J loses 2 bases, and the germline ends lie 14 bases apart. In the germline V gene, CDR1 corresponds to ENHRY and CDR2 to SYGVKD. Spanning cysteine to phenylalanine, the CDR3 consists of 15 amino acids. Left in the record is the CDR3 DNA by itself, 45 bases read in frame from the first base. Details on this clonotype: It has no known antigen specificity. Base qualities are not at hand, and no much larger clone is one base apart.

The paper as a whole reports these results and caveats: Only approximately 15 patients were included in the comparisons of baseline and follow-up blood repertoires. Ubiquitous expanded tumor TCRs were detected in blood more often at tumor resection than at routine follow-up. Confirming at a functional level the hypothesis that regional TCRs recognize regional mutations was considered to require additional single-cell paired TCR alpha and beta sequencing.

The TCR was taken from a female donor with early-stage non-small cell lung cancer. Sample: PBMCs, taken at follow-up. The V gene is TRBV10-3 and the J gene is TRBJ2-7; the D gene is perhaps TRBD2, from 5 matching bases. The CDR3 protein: CAISDTAGPTYEQYF. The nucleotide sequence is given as TGTGCCATCAGTGATACGGCGGGCCCTACCTACGAGCAGTACTTC.